This TCR beta chain originates from a study of CD8 T cells in Susac syndrome. With V trimmed by 2 bases and J by 7 bases, 8 bases remained unmatched. CDR3 size: 15 residues. Germline loops: CDR1 GTSNPN, CDR2 SVGIG (reference sequence). A quantity of about 0.5 to 1 ug RNA underwent reverse transcription using random hexamers. TCRdb reanalysed the immunoSEQ multiplex PCR reads using MiXCR and keeps one entry per CDR3 protein. Among about 210,000 distinct CDR3 sequences listed, 95% were seen once. This TCR derives from a human donor with multiple sclerosis. The gene calls are TRBV30 and TRBJ2-1, with 10 bases that match TRBD2. The sequencing sample was made of CD4+ T cells from PBMCs. CDR3 region: CAWSLPSGGGNEQFF. The CDR3 DNA is TGTGCCTGGAGTCTCCCTAGCGGGGGTGGGAATGAGCAGTTCTTC.